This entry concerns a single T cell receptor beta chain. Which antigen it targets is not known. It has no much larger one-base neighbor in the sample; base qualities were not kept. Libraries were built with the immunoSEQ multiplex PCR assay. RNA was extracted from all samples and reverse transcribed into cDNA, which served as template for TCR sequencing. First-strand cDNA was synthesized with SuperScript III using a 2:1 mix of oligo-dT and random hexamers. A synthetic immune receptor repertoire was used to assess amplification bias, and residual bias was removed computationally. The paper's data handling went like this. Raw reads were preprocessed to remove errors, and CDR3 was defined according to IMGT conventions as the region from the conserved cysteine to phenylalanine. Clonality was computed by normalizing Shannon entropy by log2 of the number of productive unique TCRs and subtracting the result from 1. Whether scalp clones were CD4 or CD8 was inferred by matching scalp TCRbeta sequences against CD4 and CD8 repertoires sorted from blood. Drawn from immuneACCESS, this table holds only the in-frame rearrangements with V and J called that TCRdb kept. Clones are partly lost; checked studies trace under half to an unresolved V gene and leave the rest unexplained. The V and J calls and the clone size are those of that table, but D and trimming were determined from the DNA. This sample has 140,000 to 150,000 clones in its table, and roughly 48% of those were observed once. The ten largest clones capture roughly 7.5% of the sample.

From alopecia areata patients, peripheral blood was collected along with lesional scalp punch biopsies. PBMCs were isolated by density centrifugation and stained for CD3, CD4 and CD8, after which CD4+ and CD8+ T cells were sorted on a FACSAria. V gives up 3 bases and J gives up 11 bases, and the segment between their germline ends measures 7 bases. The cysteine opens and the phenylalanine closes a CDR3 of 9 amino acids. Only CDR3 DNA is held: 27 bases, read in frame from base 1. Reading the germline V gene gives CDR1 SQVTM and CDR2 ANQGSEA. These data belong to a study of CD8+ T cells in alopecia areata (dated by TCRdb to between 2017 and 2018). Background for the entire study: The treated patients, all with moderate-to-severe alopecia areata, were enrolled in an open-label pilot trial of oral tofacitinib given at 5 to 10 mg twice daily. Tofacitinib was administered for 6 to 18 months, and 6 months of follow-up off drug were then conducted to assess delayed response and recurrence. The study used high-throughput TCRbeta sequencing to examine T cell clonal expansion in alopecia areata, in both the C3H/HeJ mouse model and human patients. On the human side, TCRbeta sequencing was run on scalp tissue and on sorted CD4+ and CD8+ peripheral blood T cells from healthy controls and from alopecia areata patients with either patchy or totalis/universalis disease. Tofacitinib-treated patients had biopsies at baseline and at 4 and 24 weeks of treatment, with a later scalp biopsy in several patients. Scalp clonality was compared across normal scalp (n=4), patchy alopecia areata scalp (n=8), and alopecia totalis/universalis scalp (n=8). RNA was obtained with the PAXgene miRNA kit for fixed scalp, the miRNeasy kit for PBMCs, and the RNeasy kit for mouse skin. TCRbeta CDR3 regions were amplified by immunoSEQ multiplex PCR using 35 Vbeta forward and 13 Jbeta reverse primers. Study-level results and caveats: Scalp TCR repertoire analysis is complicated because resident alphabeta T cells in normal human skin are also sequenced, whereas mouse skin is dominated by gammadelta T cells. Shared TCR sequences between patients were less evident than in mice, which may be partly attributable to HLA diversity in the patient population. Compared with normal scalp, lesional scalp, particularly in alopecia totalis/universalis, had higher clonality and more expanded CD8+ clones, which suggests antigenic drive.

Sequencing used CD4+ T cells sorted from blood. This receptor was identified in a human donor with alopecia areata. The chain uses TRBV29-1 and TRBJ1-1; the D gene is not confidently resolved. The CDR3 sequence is CSVESFAFF. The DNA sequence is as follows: TGCAGCGTTGAGAGTTTTGCTTTCTTT.